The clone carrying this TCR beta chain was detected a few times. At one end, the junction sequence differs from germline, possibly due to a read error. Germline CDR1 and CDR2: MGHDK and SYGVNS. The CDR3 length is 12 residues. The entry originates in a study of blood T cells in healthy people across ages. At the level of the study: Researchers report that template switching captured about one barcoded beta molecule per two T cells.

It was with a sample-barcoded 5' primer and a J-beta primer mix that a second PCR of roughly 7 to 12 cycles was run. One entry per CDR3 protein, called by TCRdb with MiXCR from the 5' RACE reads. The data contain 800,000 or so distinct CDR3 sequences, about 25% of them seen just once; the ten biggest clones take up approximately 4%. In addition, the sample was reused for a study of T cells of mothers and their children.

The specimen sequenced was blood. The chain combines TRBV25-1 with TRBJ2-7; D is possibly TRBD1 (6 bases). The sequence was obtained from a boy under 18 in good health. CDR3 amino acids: CASSGGQGRLGF. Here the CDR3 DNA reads TGTGCCAGCAGTGGGGGCCAGGGGCGGTTGGGCTTC.